This T cell receptor beta chain emerged from a study of cytotoxic CD8 clonotypes in ibrutinib-treated CLL. Findings and limits, study-wide: Baseline-level clonality went beyond age-matched healthy donors and moved in step with circulating CD8+ T-cell counts.

With sequencing, the targeted depth ranged from 1 in 200,000 to 1 in 1 million T cells. The repertoire was sequenced with immunoSEQ multiplex PCR; TCRdb's copy has only in-frame clones and lacks some. The sample lists roughly 40,000 clones, more than 60% occurring once. Of note for this clone: The antigen remains undetermined.

With V trimmed by 0 bases and J by 3 bases, 2 bases remained unmatched. The germline CDR1 and CDR2 sequences are ENHRY and SYGVKD. The CDR3 spans 15 residues. The gene calls are TRBV10-3 and TRBJ1-5, with TRBD1 matching over 7 bases. The sample consisted of PBMCs, taken after 12 months of ibrutinib treatment. This receptor was taken from a human donor with chronic lymphocytic leukemia. This CDR3 is CAISESGQFNQPQHF. The CDR3 DNA reads TGTGCCATCAGTGAGTCGGGACAGTTCAATCAGCCCCAGCATTTT.